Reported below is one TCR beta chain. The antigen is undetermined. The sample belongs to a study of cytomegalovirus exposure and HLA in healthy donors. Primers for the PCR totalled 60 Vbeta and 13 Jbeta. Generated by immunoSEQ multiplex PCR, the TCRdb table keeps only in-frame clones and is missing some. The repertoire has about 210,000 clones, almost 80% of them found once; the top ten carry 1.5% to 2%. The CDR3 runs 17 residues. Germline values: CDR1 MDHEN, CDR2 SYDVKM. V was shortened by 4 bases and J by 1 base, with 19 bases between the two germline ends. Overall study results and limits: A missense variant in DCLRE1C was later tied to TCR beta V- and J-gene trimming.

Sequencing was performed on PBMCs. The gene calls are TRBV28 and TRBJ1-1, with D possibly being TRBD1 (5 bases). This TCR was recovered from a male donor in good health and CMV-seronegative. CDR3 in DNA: TGTGCCAGCAGTTGGGGCCGAGGACGTACGTCGAACACTGAAGCTTTCTTT. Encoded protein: CASSWGRGRTSNTEAFF. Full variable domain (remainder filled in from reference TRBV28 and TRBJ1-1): DVKVTQSSRYLVKRTGEKVFLECVQDMDHENMFWYRQDPGLGLRLIYFSYDVKMKEKGDIPEGYSVSREKKERFSLILESASTNQTSMYLCASSWGRGRTSNTEAFFGQGTRLTVV.